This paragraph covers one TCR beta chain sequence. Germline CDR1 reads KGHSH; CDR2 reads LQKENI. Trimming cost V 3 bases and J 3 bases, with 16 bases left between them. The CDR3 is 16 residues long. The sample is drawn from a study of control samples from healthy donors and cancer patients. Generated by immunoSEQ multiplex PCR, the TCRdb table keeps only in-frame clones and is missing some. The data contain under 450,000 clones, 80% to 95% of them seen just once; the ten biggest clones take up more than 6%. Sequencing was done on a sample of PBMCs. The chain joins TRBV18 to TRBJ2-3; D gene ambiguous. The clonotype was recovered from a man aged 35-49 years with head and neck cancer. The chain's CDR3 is CASSPSGRKPTDTQYF. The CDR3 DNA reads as TGTGCCAGCTCACCGTCCGGCAGGAAACCGACAGATACGCAGTATTTT.